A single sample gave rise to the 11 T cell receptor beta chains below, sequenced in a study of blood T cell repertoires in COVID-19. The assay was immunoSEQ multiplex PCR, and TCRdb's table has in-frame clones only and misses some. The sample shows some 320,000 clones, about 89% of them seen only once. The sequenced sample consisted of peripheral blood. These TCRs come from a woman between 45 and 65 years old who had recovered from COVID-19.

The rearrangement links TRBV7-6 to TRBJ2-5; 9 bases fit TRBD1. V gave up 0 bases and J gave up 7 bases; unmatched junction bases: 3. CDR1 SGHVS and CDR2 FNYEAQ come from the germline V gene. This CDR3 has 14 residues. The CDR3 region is CASSLAGQGGTQYF. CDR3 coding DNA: TGTGCCAGCAGCTTAGCGGGACAGGGTGGGACCCAGTACTTC.

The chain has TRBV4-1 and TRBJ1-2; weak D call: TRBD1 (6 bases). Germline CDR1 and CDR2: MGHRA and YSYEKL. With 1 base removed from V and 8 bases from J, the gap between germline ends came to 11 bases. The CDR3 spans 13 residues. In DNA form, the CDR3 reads TGCGCCAGCAGCCAAGTGGCAGGGGCCGGCTACACCTTC. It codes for CASSQVAGAGYTF.

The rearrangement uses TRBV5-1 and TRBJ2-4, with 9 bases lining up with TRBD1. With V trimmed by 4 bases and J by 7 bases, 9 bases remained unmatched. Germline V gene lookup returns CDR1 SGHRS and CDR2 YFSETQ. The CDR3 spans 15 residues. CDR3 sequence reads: CASSREQGAFNIQYF. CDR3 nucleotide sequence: TGCGCCAGCAGCCGAGAACAGGGGGCTTTCAACATTCAGTACTTC.

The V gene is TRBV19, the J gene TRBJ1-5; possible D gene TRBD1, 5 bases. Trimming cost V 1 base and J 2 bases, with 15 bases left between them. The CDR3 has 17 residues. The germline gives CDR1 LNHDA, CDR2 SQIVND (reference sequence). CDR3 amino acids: CASSIVRARGGNQPQHF. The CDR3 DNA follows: TGTGCCAGTAGTATAGTCAGGGCACGCGGAGGCAATCAGCCCCAGCATTTT.

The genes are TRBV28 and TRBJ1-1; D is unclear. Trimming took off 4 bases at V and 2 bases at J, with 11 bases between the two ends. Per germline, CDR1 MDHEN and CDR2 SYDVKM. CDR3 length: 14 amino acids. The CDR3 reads CASSSSSRNTEAFF. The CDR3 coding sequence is TGTGCCAGCAGTTCTTCCTCGCGAAACACTGAAGCTTTCTTT.

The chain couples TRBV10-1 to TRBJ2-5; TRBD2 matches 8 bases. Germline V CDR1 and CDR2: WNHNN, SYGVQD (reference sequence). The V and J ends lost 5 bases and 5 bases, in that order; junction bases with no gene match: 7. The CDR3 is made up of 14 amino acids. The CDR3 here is CASSPGLASETQYF. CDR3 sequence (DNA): TGCGCCAGCAGTCCTGGACTAGCTTCGGAGACCCAGTACTTC.

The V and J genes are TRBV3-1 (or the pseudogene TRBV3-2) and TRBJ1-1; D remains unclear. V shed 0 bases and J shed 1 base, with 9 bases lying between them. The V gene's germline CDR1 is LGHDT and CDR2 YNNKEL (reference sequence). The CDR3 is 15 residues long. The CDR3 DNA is TGTGCCAGCAGCCAAGAAGGTTCGGGGAACACTGAAGCTTTCTTT. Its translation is CASSQEGSGNTEAFF.

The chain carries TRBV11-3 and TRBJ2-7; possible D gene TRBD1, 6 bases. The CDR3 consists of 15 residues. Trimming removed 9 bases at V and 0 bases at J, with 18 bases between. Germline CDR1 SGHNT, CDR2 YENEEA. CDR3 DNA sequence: TGTGCCAGACTCTTCCCCCCAGGGGTCTCCTACGAGCAGTACTTC. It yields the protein CARLFPPGVSYEQYF.

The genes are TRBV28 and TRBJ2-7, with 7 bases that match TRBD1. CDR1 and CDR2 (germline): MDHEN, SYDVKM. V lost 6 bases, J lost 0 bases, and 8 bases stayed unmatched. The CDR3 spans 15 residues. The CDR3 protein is CASSWGRDSSYEQYF. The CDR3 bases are TGTGCCAGCAGCTGGGGCCGGGACAGCTCCTACGAGCAGTACTTC.

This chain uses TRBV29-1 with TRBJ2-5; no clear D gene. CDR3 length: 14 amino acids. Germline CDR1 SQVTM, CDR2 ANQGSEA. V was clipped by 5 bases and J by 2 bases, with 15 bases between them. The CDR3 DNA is TGCAGCGTTCACAGTGCTGAAGATCAAGAGACCCAGTACTTC. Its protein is CSVHSAEDQETQYF.

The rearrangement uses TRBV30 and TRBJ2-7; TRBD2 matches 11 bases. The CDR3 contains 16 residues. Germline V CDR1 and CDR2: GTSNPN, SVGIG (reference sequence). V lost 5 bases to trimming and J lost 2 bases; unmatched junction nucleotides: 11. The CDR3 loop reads CAWAIPGTSGTYEQYF. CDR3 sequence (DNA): TGTGCCTGGGCCATTCCCGGGACTAGCGGAACCTACGAGCAGTACTTC. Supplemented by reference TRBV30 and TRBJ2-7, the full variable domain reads SQTIHQWPATLVQPVGSPLSLECTVEGTSNPNLYWYRQAAGRGLQLLFYSVGIGQISSEVPQNLSASRPQDRQFILSSKKLLLSDSGFYLCAWAIPGTSGTYEQYFGPGTRLTVT.